This TCR beta chain was observed in a study of T cell responses to AZD1222 COVID-19 vaccine. Overall study context: Second-dose timings of about 4 or about 12 weeks were pooled.

As regards this clone: Its antigen is unidentified.

Points from the study as a whole: Spike-specific TCR repertoires showed rising breadth and depth after two AZD1222 doses. Donors, mostly white British, included more females; clonal diversity was possibly underestimated.

Sequencing was performed with immunoSEQ multiplex PCR; in TCRdb, only in-frame clones are kept and a portion is missing. The sample shows under 300,000 clones, just over 90% of them seen only once. The TCR sequence derives from an adult in good health. The material was peripheral blood, obtained on day 0 of AZD1222 vaccination.

The CDR3 spells CASSTLRGSNTEAFF. As DNA, the CDR3 is TGTGCCAGCAGTACCTTAAGGGGATCGAACACTGAAGCTTTCTTT. The chain is built from TRBV6-5 and TRBJ1-1, with D perhaps matching TRBD1 (5 bases). The ends were cut back, 5 bases at V and 1 base at J, with 14 bases in the middle. Germline lookup yields CDR1 MNHEY and CDR2 SVGAGI. The CDR3 spans 15 residues.